The rows below give T cell receptor beta chains drawn from one sample of a study of blood T cell repertoires in COVID-19. Generated by immunoSEQ multiplex PCR, the TCRdb table keeps only in-frame clones and is missing some. The table records approximately 230,000 clones, around 90% of them present only once. The sequenced sample was peripheral blood. All receptors derive from a man younger than 35 with active or convalescent COVID-19. Both conserved end residues are part of each CDR3. D genes are given only for firm matches. The size entry is marked missing in some rows and otherwise reads once, few, many or a size class.

>TRBV11-2|-|TRBD2|TRBJ2-7
TGTGCCAGCAGCTTAATCAGCGAGCGGGAATCCCGCTACGAGCAGTACTTC
CASSLISERESRYEQYF
>TRBV27|-|TRBD2|TRBJ2-7
TGTGCCAGCATGGGACTAGGGGTTCACTACGAGCAGTACTTC
CASMGLGVHYEQYF
>TRBV7-2|-|TRBD2|TRBJ2-3
TGTGCCAGCAGCCACACCCGGACTAGCGGGGCCACAGATACGCAGTATTTT
CASSHTRTSGATDTQYF
>TRBV7-2|-|-|TRBJ1-2
TGTGCCAGCAGCTTAGTTATAAGTGGCAGGGGCGACTATGGCTACACCTTC
CASSLVISGRGDYGYTF
>TRBV7-8|-|TRBD1|TRBJ1-1
TGTGCCAGCAGCTTGGGACAGGGGGCGAACACTGAAGCTTTCTTT
CASSLGQGANTEAFF
>TRBV4-1|-|-|TRBJ2-2
TGCGCCAGCAGCCAAGTAACGGGGAGATCGCGCACCGGGGAGCTGTTTTTT
CASSQVTGRSRTGELFF
>TRBV5-1|-|-|TRBJ2-1
TGCGCCAGCAGCTTGGAGGGGCAGCACAATGAGCAGTTCTTC
CASSLEGQHNEQFF
>TRBV7-3|-|TRBD2|TRBJ2-3
TGTGCCAGCAGCTATCTCGGAGGGAGGGGCACGCAGTATTTT
CASSYLGGRGTQYF
>TRBV25-1|-|-|TRBJ1-6
TGTGCCAGCAGTGCCTCGGGCTCCTATAATTCACCCCTCCACTTT
CASSASGSYNSPLHF
>TRBV20-1|-|-|TRBJ2-1
TGCAGTGCTAGTGCACAGGGCTCCTACAATGAGCAGTTCTTC
CSASAQGSYNEQFF
>TRBV6-4|few|-|TRBJ1-6
TGTGCCAGCAGTGACGGACAGTATAATTCACCCCTCCACTTT
CASSDGQYNSPLHF
>TRBV18|-|TRBD1|TRBJ2-6
TGTGCCAGCTCACGCCAGACAGGGACTGGGGCCAACGTCCTGACTTTC
CASSRQTGTGANVLTF
>TRBV20-1|-|TRBD2|TRBJ2-7
TGCAGTGCTAGTGGACTAGCGTCATACGAGCAGTACTTC
CSASGLASYEQYF
>TRBV10-3|-|-|TRBJ2-7
TGTGCCATCAGTAACCGATCGCCACAATACGAGCAGTACTTC
CAISNRSPQYEQYF
>TRBV16|-|-|TRBJ1-6
TGTGCCAGCAGCCAGTCGGCTAGATCCTATAATTCACCCCTCCACTTT
CASSQSARSYNSPLHF
>TRBV7-2|once|-|TRBJ2-2
TGTGCCAGCAGCTTAGCGGTACAGGGCACCGGGGAGCTGTTTTTT
CASSLAVQGTGELFF
>TRBV6-5|-|-|TRBJ1-2
TGTGCCAGCATCCGTGCGAGGGCAGAGGACTATGGCTACACCTTC
CASIRARAEDYGYTF
>TRBV18|-|TRBD1|TRBJ1-5
TGTGCCAGCTCACCACCCGCCAGGGGGTTGAGCAATCAGCCCCAGCATTTT
CASSPPARGLSNQPQHF
>TRBV7-9|few|TRBD1|TRBJ1-4
TGTGCCAGCAGCTTAAGGGGGGAAATAAATGACAGGGATAATGAAAAACTGTTTTTT
CASSLRGEINDRDNEKLFF
>TRBV12-5|-|-|TRBJ2-1
TGTGCTAGTGACCCGAGGGGGATCCCCAACAATGAGCAGTTCTTC
CASDPRGIPNNEQFF
>TRBV27|once|TRBD1|TRBJ2-2
TGTGCCAGCAGTCTCGGGACAGCATTAAACACCGGGGAGCTGTTTTTT
CASSLGTALNTGELFF
>TRBV30|-|-|TRBJ1-2
TGTGCCTGGAGTGTACAACAGGGAAGGTTTCATGGCTACACCTTC
CAWSVQQGRFHGYTF
>TRBV15|-|-|TRBJ2-2
TGTGCCACCAGCAGAGATCGGGTAACCGGGGAGCTGTTTTTT
CATSRDRVTGELFF
>TRBV19|-|-|TRBJ1-1
TGTGCCGGACCCGGACAGTTCCGGACTGAAGCTTTCTTT
CAGPGQFRTEAFF
>TRBV5-1|-|TRBD2|TRBJ2-1
TGCGCCAGCAGCCCAGTACCCACTAGCGGGGGGGCCAACTACAATGAGCAGTTCTTC
CASSPVPTSGGANYNEQFF
>TRBV7-2|-|TRBD1|TRBJ1-6
TGTGCCAGCAGCGTACAGGGGAGCCCCTCCATATGGCCCCTCCACTTT
CASSVQGSPSIWPLHF
>TRBV5-1|-|-|TRBJ2-7
TGCGCCAGCAGCTTGGCGACATTCCAAGAGCAGTACTTC
CASSLATFQEQYF
>TRBV3-1/TRBV3-2|-|TRBD2|TRBJ2-3
TGTGCCAGCAGCCCACCTAGCGGGAGGCCAGATACGCAGTATTTT
CASSPPSGRPDTQYF
>TRBV7-2|-|TRBD1|TRBJ1-5
TGTGCCAGCAGCCCCTGGACAGGGAGGGCGAGCAATCAGCCCCAGCATTTT
CASSPWTGRASNQPQHF
>TRBV10-3|-|-|TRBJ1-2
TGTGCCATCAGTGAAAAGGGGGATAATGGCTACACCTTC
CAISEKGDNGYTF
>TRBV5-1|-|TRBD1|TRBJ1-1
TGCGCCAGCAGCTTGGGGGACAGGGTAGGCACTGAAGCTTTCTTT
CASSLGDRVGTEAFF
>TRBV9|-|TRBD1|TRBJ1-2
TGTGCCAGCAGCGTGGGACAGACTCGCGAGGGCTACACCTTC
CASSVGQTREGYTF
>TRBV5-4|-|TRBD2|TRBJ2-1
TGTGCCAGCAGCTTAGGGACTAGTCAAGACAATGAGCAGTTCTTC
CASSLGTSQDNEQFF
>TRBV5-5|-|-|TRBJ2-5
TGTGCCAGCAGCTTGTATCAAGAGACCCAGTACTTC
CASSLYQETQYF
>TRBV10-1|-|-|TRBJ1-5
TGCGCCAGCACTCCCCGGGGGGCTTGGGGTCAGCCCCAGCATTTT
CASTPRGAWGQPQHF
>TRBV28|-|TRBD1|TRBJ2-7
TGTGCCAGCACGGTAACAGGGGAAGGCGAGCAGTACTTC
CASTVTGEGEQYF
>TRBV30|-|-|TRBJ1-6
TGTGCCCGATCCGGTCGCCGTTCGTTGAATTCACCCCTCCACTTT
CARSGRRSLNSPLHF
>TRBV30|-|-|TRBJ2-5
TGTGCCTGGAGTGTTTTAGCAGAGACCCAGTACTTC
CAWSVLAETQYF
>TRBV27|-|-|TRBJ1-3
TGTGCCAGCAGTTCGACCGGGTTCTCTGGAAACACCATATATTTT
CASSSTGFSGNTIYF
>TRBV2|-|-|TRBJ1-3
TGTGCCAGCATCGGGTCGGCCACTAGCTCTGGAAACACCATATATTTT
CASIGSATSSGNTIYF
>TRBV11-2|once|-|TRBJ2-3
TGTGCCAGCAGCCCGCAGCGGTTCACAGATACGCAGTATTTT
CASSPQRFTDTQYF
>TRBV6-6|-|-|TRBJ2-2
TGTGCCAGCAGTTACTCTTTCCTTTCTCGCACCGGGGAGCTGTTTTTT
CASSYSFLSRTGELFF
>TRBV20-1|once|-|TRBJ2-5
TGCAGTGCGGAGCAGCAAGAGACCCAGTACTTC
CSAEQQETQYF
>TRBV18|-|TRBD1|TRBJ1-4
TGTGCCAGCTCATCGACAGGGGAGGGTGAAAAACTGTTTTTT
CASSSTGEGEKLFF
>TRBV10-3|-|-|TRBJ1-5
TGTGCCATCAGTGAGTCGAGTCAGCCCCAGCATTTT
CAISESSQPQHF
>TRBV4-1|-|-|TRBJ1-1
TGCGCCAGCAGCCAAGCTGCGGTGAACACTGAAGCTTTCTTT
CASSQAAVNTEAFF
>TRBV15|-|-|TRBJ1-4
TGTGCCACCAGCGCCAACCGAGGGAGGGGTTACGAAAAACTGTTTTTT
CATSANRGRGYEKLFF